This T cell receptor (beta chain) was found in a study of T cell repertoires in cytomegalovirus infection. In the study overall: Public TCR beta signature analysis indicated the presence of both CMV infection and matching HLA type.

TCRdb re-called the reads through MiXCR, storing one row per CDR3 protein. The table records approximately 990,000 distinct CDR3 sequences, around 32% of them present only once. Study results and limitations: Dominating the ex vivo response were HLA-C-restricted CMV-specific TCR beta clonotypes.

As to this clonotype: Its antigen is unknown.

Specimen: cultured CD8+ T cells from PBMCs, collected from culture after CMV antigen stimulation. This sequence was found in a human donor in good health (CMV status not recorded). Some clones in this sample may be carry-over from other donors' samples.

The CDR3 coding sequence is TGTGCCAACAAATACCCAGATGAGACGCAGTATTTT. As protein: CANKYPDETQYF. The chain employs TRBV2 and TRBJ2-3; D is unclear. Germline CDR1 reads SNHLY; CDR2 reads FYNNEI. V dropped 10 bases and J dropped 9 bases, with 17 bases sitting between them. This CDR3 contains 12 residues.